The 10 T cell receptor beta chains below were found in one sample sequenced in a study of T cells after yellow fever vaccination. MiXCR, run by TCRdb on the 5' RACE reads, gives a single entry per CDR3 protein. The data show roughly 330,000 distinct CDR3 sequences, approximately 4% seen once. The sequences come from PBMCs, collected 5 days after the yellow fever booster vaccination. These receptors originate from a man younger than 35 who received the YFV17D yellow fever vaccine.

This clonotype was found a few times. The chain links TRBV4-3 to TRBJ1-4; D perhaps matches TRBD1 (5 bases). Germline CDR1 LGHNA, CDR2 YSLEER. V dropped 3 bases and J dropped 0 bases, with 23 bases sitting between them. This CDR3 has 20 amino acids. CDR3 bases: TGCGCCAGCAGCCATACGGGACTGCCGGCCCCGAATCCAACTAATGAAAAACTGTTTTTT. Its protein is CASSHTGLPAPNPTNEKLFF.

This clonotype was counted between two and nine times. J is TRBJ1-4 and V is TRBV4-3; D is undetermined. The CDR3 totals 15 residues. In germline, CDR1 is LGHNA, CDR2 YSLEER. V was pared by 1 base and J by 8 bases, with 14 bases between. CDR3 in amino acids: CASSQVTGRGEKLFF. The CDR3 coding sequence is TGCGCCAGCAGCCAAGTAACCGGCCGAGGGGAAAAACTGTTTTTT.

The chain combines TRBV5-1 with TRBJ1-4; TRBD1 matches at 7 bases. CDR1 is SGHRS and CDR2 is YFSETQ in the germline V gene. The CDR3 consists of 13 residues. V was pared by 5 bases and J by 7 bases, with 5 bases of the junction left unmatched. The CDR3 DNA sequence: TGCGCCAGCAGTATTAGGACAGGTGAAAAACTGTTTTTT. Its protein is CASSIRTGEKLFF. The complete variable domain, with remaining parts taken from reference TRBV5-1 and TRBJ1-4, reads KAGVTQTPRYLIKTRGQQVTLSCSPISGHRSVSWYQQTPGQGLQFLFEYFSETQRNKGNFPGRFSGRQFSNSRSEMNVSTLELGDSALYLCASSIRTGEKLFFGSGTQLSVL.

In this sample, this clonotype turned up many times. The gene calls are TRBV7-2 and TRBJ2-4; D is unclear. Germline CDR1 SGHTA, CDR2 FQGNSA. V was trimmed by 3 bases and J by 8 bases, leaving 11 bases between them. This CDR3 region has 13 residues. The CDR3 loop reads CASSFQEKDIQYF. For the CDR3, the DNA is TGTGCCAGCAGCTTCCAGGAGAAGGACATTCAGTACTTC.

V is TRBV6-2 or TRBV6-3 and J is TRBJ1-1; no reliable D call. The CDR3 sequence is 14 residues long. Germline assignment: CDR1 MNHEY and CDR2 SVGEGT. V dropped 6 bases and J dropped 2 bases, with 13 bases sitting between them. The CDR3 here is CASRDWVPNTEAFF. The CDR3, as DNA: TGTGCCAGCAGGGATTGGGTTCCCAACACTGAAGCTTTCTTT.

Many counts were recorded for this clonotype. The CDR3 DNA is TGTGCCAGCAGCTCCAGAGGACGGTCAATCTATGGCTACACCTTC. The encoded protein is CASSSRGRSIYGYTF. The chain has TRBV7-9 and TRBJ1-2; D call uncertain. The germline V gene encodes CDR1 SEHNR and CDR2 FQNEAQ (reference sequence). V lost 4 bases and J lost 4, with 16 bases in between. The CDR3 runs to 15 residues.

The chain employs TRBV5-1 and TRBJ1-1, with TRBD1 identical over 8 bases. Germline CDR1 and CDR2: SGHRS and YFSETQ. The CDR3 spans 16 residues. V trimming: 5 bases; J trimming: 1 base; junction bases outside the gene matches: 10. CDR3 sequence reads: CASRRGQGLTNTEAFF. In DNA, the CDR3 is TGCGCCAGCAGACGAGGACAGGGCCTTACGAACACTGAAGCTTTCTTT.

The V gene is TRBV15, the J gene TRBJ2-4; D unresolved. The CDR3 covers 20 residues. Germline V gives CDR1 LNHNV, CDR2 YYDKDF (reference sequence). V shed 0 bases and J shed 1 base, with 22 bases lying between them. CDR3: CATSREVGPLIPEAKNIQYF. In DNA form, the CDR3 reads TGTGCCACCAGCAGAGAAGTAGGGCCCCTCATTCCAGAGGCCAAAAACATTCAGTACTTC.

This clonotype was counted a few times. The V gene is TRBV5-4, the J gene TRBJ2-3; D possibly corresponds to TRBD2 (6 bases). This CDR3 is 15 amino acids long. Between the trimmed V and J ends, which lost 1 base and 3 bases, there was a span of 12 bases. CDR1 is SGHNT and CDR2 is YYREEE in the germline V gene (reference sequence). The CDR3 DNA reads as TGTGCCAGCAGCTTGCCCGCCGGGGGAACAGATACGCAGTATTTT. It is translated as CASSLPAGGTDTQYF.

There are many counts of this clonotype. This rearrangement joins TRBV5-1 to TRBJ1-2; perhaps TRBD1 as D (5 bases). Trimming removed 5 bases at V and 3 bases at J, with 23 bases between. This CDR3 contains 17 residues. The V gene's germline CDR1 is SGHRS and CDR2 YFSETQ. For the CDR3, the DNA is TGCGCCAGCAGTGTAACAACGGGGCTACCTGGGCACTATGGCTACACCTTC. As protein: CASSVTTGLPGHYGYTF.